A single sample gave rise to the 32 T cell receptor beta chains below, sequenced in a study of neoadjuvant anti-PD-1 for oral cavity cancer. Sequenced by immunoSEQ multiplex PCR; TCRdb stores in-frame clones only, minus some. The top ten clones hold just over 2% of a sample with around 13,000 clones, roughly 69% of them seen once. The sequencing used PBMCs, collected before nivolumab (anti-PD-1) treatment. Receptors originate from a person aged 35-80 years with oral cavity squamous cell carcinoma.

The table lists this clone with a few counts. This rearrangement joins TRBV28 to TRBJ1-2, with TRBD1 matching 7 bases. Germline V gene data show CDR1 as MDHEN and CDR2 as SYDVKM. The CDR3 sequence is 12 residues long. V shed 6 bases and J 7 bases; nucleotides not matched to a gene: 5. The CDR3 sequence: CASRKTGVGYTF. The CDR3 region has the DNA TGTGCCAGCAGGAAAACAGGGGTTGGCTACACCTTC.

The chain's CDR3 is CASSQREGNEQFF. DNA for the CDR3: TGTGCCAGCAGCCAAAGGGAGGGGAATGAGCAGTTCTTC. The gene calls are TRBV7-3 and TRBJ2-1; 7 positions agree with TRBD2. Germline V gene sequence: CDR1 SGHTA, CDR2 FQGTGA. The CDR3 consists of 13 residues. V gave up 5 bases and J gave up 7 bases; unmatched junction bases: 5.

V is TRBV27 and J is TRBJ2-1; 11 positions match TRBD2. The CDR3 totals 17 residues. CDR1 and CDR2 from the germline V gene are MNHEY and SMNVEV (reference sequence). J was trimmed by 0 bases and V by 2 bases; bases with no gene match: 3. The CDR3: CASSLLAGGSSYNEQFF. CDR3 DNA sequence: TGTGCCAGCAGTTTACTAGCGGGAGGTAGCTCCTACAATGAGCAGTTCTTC.

This clone was seen only a few times. This rearrangement joins TRBV28 to TRBJ1-2, with TRBD1 matching over 11 bases. The CDR3 length is 15 residues. The J segment lost 6 bases and the V segment lost 3 bases, leaving 6 bases of the junction unmatched. Germline V lookup: CDR1 MDHEN, CDR2 SYDVKM. CDR3 residues: CASSLIGQGANGYTF. The CDR3 bases are TGTGCCAGCAGTTTGATAGGACAGGGGGCAAATGGCTACACCTTC.

This rearrangement joins TRBV28 to TRBJ1-6; D gene uncertain. Trimming pared 7 bases from V and 6 bases from J, leaving 10 bases between. CDR3 length: 13 residues. Germline lookup yields CDR1 MDHEN and CDR2 SYDVKM. The DNA of the CDR3 is TGTGCCAGCATGTTTACCGGTAATTCACCCCTCCACTTT. Residues: CASMFTGNSPLHF.

This chain connects TRBV2 to TRBJ2-7, with TRBD1 as a possible D gene (5 bases). The V and J ends lost 8 bases and 3 bases respectively, with 11 bases between them. CDR1 SNHLY and CDR2 FYNNEI come from the germline V gene. The CDR3 loop spans 12 amino acids. The CDR3 region is CASRGANYEQYF. CDR3 sequence (DNA): TGTGCCAGCCGTGGGGCAAACTACGAGCAGTACTTC.

This clone occurred a few times. This CDR3 is missing its conserved last phenylalanine or tryptophan, likely due to a read error. The limits of the CDR3 on the DNA are not certain, so only TCRdb's listed CDR3 is given. The CDR3 reads CASSSKRGL. V is TRBV7-3 and J is TRBJ2-7; no DNA check was done on the table's D call, TRBD2. From its first to its last residue, the CDR3 has 9 amino acids. Per the germline V gene, CDR1 is SGHTA and CDR2 is FQGTGA.

The genes are TRBV7-2 and TRBJ2-4; D gene ambiguous. The CDR3 contains 15 residues. V lost 3 bases to trimming and J lost 3 bases, with 12 bases between them. Germline CDR1 and CDR2: SGHTA and FQGNSA. CDR3 region: CASSLARGRKNIQYF. The CDR3 nucleotides read TGTGCCAGCAGCTTGGCTCGAGGACGCAAAAACATTCAGTACTTC.

The chain has TRBV7-3 and TRBJ2-6, with no clear D. This CDR3 is 16 amino acids long. CDR1 is SGHTA, CDR2 FQGTGA, per germline. Trimming removed 4 bases from V and 0 bases from J, with 10 bases in between. The CDR3 DNA reads TGTGCCAGCAGCTGGGATAGAGCCTCTGGGGCCAACGTCCTGACTTTC. Encoded protein: CASSWDRASGANVLTF. The whole variable domain, remainder taken from reference TRBV7-3 and TRBJ2-6, is GAGVSQTPSNKVTEKGKYVELRCDPISGHTALYWYRQSLGQGPEFLIYFQGTGAADDSGLPNDRFFAVRPEGSVSTLKIQRTERGDSAVYLCASSWDRASGANVLTFGAGSRLTVL.

The chain has TRBV7-2 and TRBJ2-1; 9 nucleotides agree with TRBD2. From germline, CDR1 is SGHTA and CDR2 FQGNSA. J lost 7 bases, V lost 1 base, and 5 bases had no gene match. This CDR3 is built from 15 residues. This chain's CDR3 is CASSLGLAVANEQFF. CDR3 bases: TGTGCCAGCAGCTTAGGACTAGCGGTGGCAAATGAGCAGTTCTTC.

The chain is built from TRBV7-2 and TRBJ2-5; the D is unclear. Trimming took off 5 bases at V and 4 bases at J, with 14 bases between the two ends. Per the germline V gene, CDR1 is SGHTA and CDR2 is FQGNSA. The CDR3 covers 14 residues. The DNA of the CDR3 is TGTGCCAGCAGCAGCCCCCGGTCGGGAGAGACCCAGTACTTC. The encoded protein is CASSSPRSGETQYF.

The chain has TRBV6-1 and TRBJ2-1; TRBD2 agrees at 10 bases. The CDR3 length is 14 residues. Germline V gene sequence: CDR1 MNHNS, CDR2 SASEGT. Germline trimming cut 7 bases from V and 4 bases from J; bases unmatched to any gene: 4. CDR3: CASIPGLAYNEQFF. The CDR3 nucleotides read TGTGCCAGCATCCCGGGACTAGCGTACAATGAGCAGTTCTTC.

The chain employs TRBV13 and TRBJ1-3; D gene uncertain. Germline V CDR1 and CDR2: PRHDT, FYEKMQ (reference sequence). Trimming shortened V by 5 bases and J by 0 bases, and 14 bases separated the two germline ends. The CDR3 loop spans 16 amino acids. In DNA, the CDR3 is TGTGCCAGCAGCCTTCTCAGTTCCCCCTCTGGAAACACCATATATTTT. It encodes CASSLLSSPSGNTIYF.

This clone has a handful of counts. This chain links TRBV13 with TRBJ1-6; TRBD1 matches 9 bases. Germline CDR1 reads PRHDT; CDR2 reads FYEKMQ (reference sequence). This CDR3 spans 15 amino acids. Trimming took 3 bases from V and 14 from J; bases not matched to a gene: 11. In DNA, the CDR3 is TGTGCCAGCAGCTTCGGGACAGGGAGACCCGTCACCCTCCACTTT. Its protein product is CASSFGTGRPVTLHF.

The genes are TRBV7-3 and TRBJ1-1, with D tentatively TRBD1 (5 bases). The CDR3 runs to 13 residues. CDR1 is SGHTA, CDR2 FQGTGA, per germline. V was trimmed by 5 bases and J by 5 bases, leaving 12 bases between them. CDR3: CASSPWGETEAFF. CDR3 coding DNA: TGTGCCAGCAGCCCCTGGGGGGAGACTGAAGCTTTCTTT.

The genes are TRBV14 and TRBJ2-7, with 11 bases fitting TRBD2. The CDR3 extends over 15 amino acids. Germline-derived CDR1 and CDR2 are SGHDN and FVKESK. V lost 4 bases, J lost 12 bases, and 14 bases stayed unmatched. Here the CDR3 DNA reads TGTGCCAGCAGCCGGAAACTAGCGGGGGCCCTTGGAGCGTACTTC. It yields the protein CASSRKLAGALGAYF.

This clone was counted once. The V call is TRBV7-8, the J call TRBJ1-1; 7 nucleotides agree with TRBD1. Trimming took 1 base from V and 6 from J; bases not matched to a gene: 14. The CDR3 spans 17 residues. Germline V gives CDR1 SGHVS, CDR2 FQNEAQ. The CDR3 sequence: CASSLVPSQGDGSEAFF. In DNA form, the CDR3 reads TGTGCCAGCAGCTTAGTACCTTCCCAGGGGGATGGTTCTGAAGCTTTCTTT.

CDR3 region: CAWVKTGQGSFLHF. The CDR3 bases are TGTGCCTGGGTGAAAACTGGACAGGGTTCGTTTCTCCACTTT. V gene TRBV30 combines with J gene TRBJ1-6; 8 bases fit TRBD1. Germline V lookup: CDR1 GTSNPN, CDR2 SVGIG (reference sequence). V was pared by 5 bases and J by 16 bases, with 16 bases of the junction left unmatched. There are 14 residues in the CDR3.

The CDR3 sequence is CASSFWRTNEKLFF. The CDR3 bases are TGTGCCAGCAGCTTTTGGCGAACTAATGAAAAACTGTTTTTT. J is TRBJ1-4 and V is TRBV11-2; D not resolved. The germline gives CDR1 SGHAT, CDR2 FQNNGV. Trimming cost V 3 bases and J 1 base, with 6 bases left between them. The length of the CDR3 is 14 residues.

The chain uses TRBV7-8 and TRBJ2-7; 11 bases are shared with TRBD1. The ends lost 5 bases at V and 1 base at J; junction bases unmatched: 7. CDR3 length equals 16 residues. Germline V gene data show CDR1 as SGHVS and CDR2 as FQNEAQ. Written as DNA, the CDR3 is TGTGCCAGCAGCCCATGGACAGGGGGCGCGTCCTACGAGCAGTACTTC. Encoded protein: CASSPWTGGASYEQYF.

The J gene is TRBJ2-2, the V gene TRBV19, with 7 bases identical to TRBD2. Germline V gene lookup returns CDR1 LNHDA and CDR2 SQIVND (reference sequence). After removal of 7 bases from V and 0 bases from J, the junction contained 8 bases not matched to a gene. This CDR3 contains 16 residues. The CDR3 DNA reads TGTGCCAGTACTACGGGAGGCCCTGCGAACACCGGGGAGCTGTTTTTT. It is translated as CASTTGGPANTGELFF.

V and J are TRBV18 and TRBJ2-5; D is ambiguous. There are 14 residues in the CDR3. CDR1 and CDR2 (germline): KGHSH, LQKENI. Trimming took 2 bases from V and 0 from J, leaving 7 bases between them. The CDR3 loop is CASSPFRDQETQYF. The DNA of the CDR3 is TGTGCCAGCTCACCATTTCGGGACCAAGAGACCCAGTACTTC. The entire variable domain, with the rest obtained from reference TRBV18 and TRBJ2-5, is as follows: NAGVMQNPRHLVRRRGQEARLRCSPMKGHSHVYWYRQLPEEGLKFMVYLQKENIIDESGMPKERFSAEFPKEGPSILRIQQVVRGDSAAYFCASSPFRDQETQYFGPGTRLLVL.

The chain couples TRBV4-1 to TRBJ1-1; 7 positions agree with TRBD1. This CDR3 comprises 17 residues. CDR1 is MGHRA, CDR2 YSYEKL, per germline. The junction had 14 bases not matched to a gene; V was cut back by 3 bases and J by 4 bases. The DNA of the CDR3 is TGCGCCAGCAGCCATCCACTCCCGTTGGGACAGAGCACTGAAGCTTTCTTT. Its protein is CASSHPLPLGQSTEAFF.

This sequence joins TRBV19 and TRBJ2-1; 9 bases align to TRBD2. Looked up from germline, CDR1 is LNHDA and CDR2 is SQIVND (reference sequence). The CDR3 has 15 residues. The V gene end was trimmed by 5 bases and the J gene end by 7 bases; junction bases not matched to a gene: 9. The CDR3 sequence: CASSLTSGTTNEQFF. Written as DNA, the CDR3 is TGTGCCAGTAGTCTGACTAGCGGCACGACGAATGAGCAGTTCTTC.

V usage is TRBV6-1 and J usage is TRBJ1-1; TRBD1 matches 7 bases. V trimming: 6 bases; J trimming: 5 bases; junction bases outside the gene matches: 9. CDR1 and CDR2 (germline): MNHNS, SASEGT. The CDR3 is 14 residues long. The CDR3 sequence is CASRTLRGRTEAFF. In DNA, the CDR3 is TGTGCCAGCAGGACCCTGAGGGGGCGAACTGAAGCTTTCTTT.

Here the CDR3 reads CASSQDRAGAQTGELFF. In DNA, the CDR3 is TGCGCCAGCAGCCAAGATAGGGCAGGGGCACAGACCGGGGAGCTGTTTTTT. This chain uses TRBV4-1 with TRBJ2-2; tentative D call: TRBD1 (6 bases). The V end was cut by 0 bases, the J end by 5 bases, with 16 bases between. In germline, CDR1 is MGHRA, CDR2 YSYEKL. This CDR3 region has 17 residues.

The gene calls are TRBV27 and TRBJ2-5; 9 bases map to TRBD2. Losses at the gene ends were 5 bases for V and 5 bases for J; bases not matched to a gene: 9. From germline, CDR1 is MNHEY and CDR2 SMNVEV (reference sequence). The CDR3 consists of 15 residues. The CDR3 is CASSQLAGGQETQYF. CDR3 sequence (DNA): TGTGCCAGCAGTCAGCTGGCGGGGGGGCAGGAGACCCAGTACTTC.

The V and J genes are TRBV7-9 and TRBJ2-2, with D unclear. V was shortened by 0 bases and J by 6 bases, with 5 bases between the two germline ends. The CDR3 spans 13 residues. Germline V gene sequence: CDR1 SEHNR, CDR2 FQNEAQ (reference sequence). The CDR3 loop reads CASSLAASGELFF. The CDR3 nucleotides read TGTGCCAGCAGCTTAGCGGCGTCCGGGGAGCTGTTTTTT. Based on the CDR3 plus reference TRBV7-9 and TRBJ2-2, the full variable domain is DTGVSQNPRHKITKRGQNVTFRCDPISEHNRLYWYRQTLGQGPEFLTYFQNEAQLEKSRLLSDRFSAERPKGSFSTLEIQRTEQGDSAMYLCASSLAASGELFFGEGSRLTVL.

The chain uses TRBV5-5 and TRBJ1-2; D not resolved. Per germline, CDR1 SGHKS and CDR2 YYEKEE (reference sequence). The CDR3 contains 15 residues. V lost 4 bases to trimming and J lost 8 bases, with 21 bases between them. As DNA, the CDR3 is TGTGCCAGCAGCCCTGGTAGAGGGCGGGCAGAAGGCTACACCTTC. Its translation: CASSPGRGRAEGYTF.

This chain connects TRBV19 to TRBJ2-3; 7 bases are a match to TRBD1. V lost 5 bases, J lost 2 bases, and 10 bases stayed unmatched. Germline V gene data show CDR1 as LNHDA and CDR2 as SQIVND (reference sequence). The CDR3 has 16 amino acids. The chain's CDR3 is CASSSRQGVATDTQYF. The CDR3 nucleotides are TGTGCCAGTAGTTCAAGACAGGGAGTAGCCACAGATACGCAGTATTTT.

The chain links TRBV5-3 to TRBJ2-6; TRBD1 agrees at 7 bases. TRBV5-3 is an ORF, and what it does is uncertain. CDR3 size: 19 residues. J was trimmed by 0 bases and V by 2 bases; bases with no gene match: 11. The CDR3 spells CARSFQSTGSSSGANVLTF. Written as DNA, the CDR3 is TGTGCCAGAAGCTTTCAATCGACAGGGTCGAGCTCTGGGGCCAACGTCCTGACTTTC.

This rearrangement joins TRBV21-1 to TRBJ2-7; TRBD1 reflects the table's D call only, with no check against the DNA. TRBV21-1 is reported as a pseudogene. The CDR3 contains 14 residues. The CDR3 nucleotides are TGTGCCAGCAGCAACAGGGACAGCTCCTACGAGCAGTACTTC. It specifies CASSNRDSSYEQYF.